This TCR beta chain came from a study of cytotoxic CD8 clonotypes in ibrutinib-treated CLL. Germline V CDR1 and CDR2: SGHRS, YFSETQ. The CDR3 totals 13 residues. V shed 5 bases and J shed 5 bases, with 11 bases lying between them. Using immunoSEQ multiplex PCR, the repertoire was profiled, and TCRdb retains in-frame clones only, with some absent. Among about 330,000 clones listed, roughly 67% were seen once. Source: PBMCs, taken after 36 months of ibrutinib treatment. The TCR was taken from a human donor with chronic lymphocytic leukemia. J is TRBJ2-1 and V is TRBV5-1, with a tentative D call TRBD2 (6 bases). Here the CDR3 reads CASRGLPNNEQFF. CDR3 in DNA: TGCGCCAGCAGAGGACTACCAAACAATGAGCAGTTCTTC.